Listed here are 30 T cell receptor beta chains from one sample, sequenced in a study of cytomegalovirus exposure and HLA in healthy donors. PCR primers comprised 60 Vbeta and 13 Jbeta primers. The data were produced by immunoSEQ multiplex PCR, yet TCRdb's version contains in-frame clones alone and is incomplete. The table has 150,000 to 200,000 clones, 84% seen once. The material sequenced was PBMCs. Receptor source: a boy aged 10-17 years in good health and CMV-seronegative.

In its sample, this clone was seen once. This chain joins TRBV5-6 and TRBJ2-7; weak D call: TRBD1 (5 bases). There are 15 residues in the CDR3. V lost 3 bases, J lost 0 bases, and 13 bases lay in between. Germline V lookup: CDR1 SGHDT, CDR2 YYEEEE. The CDR3 reads CASSSRRAFSYEQYF. The CDR3 nucleotides read TGTGCCAGCAGCTCCCGCAGGGCTTTCTCCTACGAGCAGTACTTC.

This chain connects TRBV7-9 to TRBJ1-2; 7 nucleotides agree with TRBD1. CDR1 is SEHNR, CDR2 FQNEAQ, per germline (reference sequence). CDR3 length equals 17 residues. V trimming: 3 bases; J trimming: 0 bases; junction bases outside the gene matches: 10. CDR3 in amino acids: CASSFSGTDDSNYGYTF. CDR3 DNA: TGTGCCAGCAGCTTCTCCGGGACAGATGATTCTAACTATGGCTACACCTTC.

V usage is TRBV5-1 and J usage is TRBJ2-1; 13 bases fit TRBD2. Germline trimming cut 4 bases from V and 0 bases from J; bases unmatched to any gene: 13. From germline, CDR1 is SGHRS and CDR2 YFSETQ. CDR3 length: 20 amino acids. This CDR3 reads CASSPHGLAGDVSSYNEQFF. The CDR3 DNA reads TGCGCCAGCAGCCCCCACGGACTAGCGGGGGACGTGAGCTCCTACAATGAGCAGTTCTTC.

The chain uses TRBV9 and TRBJ1-4, with D possibly being TRBD1 (6 bases). V was clipped by 4 bases and J by 7 bases, with 20 bases between them. CDR1 and CDR2 from the germline V gene are SGDLS and YYNGEE. This CDR3 comprises 16 residues. CDR3 nucleotides: TGTGCCAGCAGCCCACAGGGAGCGGGGATCCTTGAAAAACTGTTTTTT. Translated: CASSPQGAGILEKLFF.

This chain connects TRBV4-1 to TRBJ1-2; 8 bases align to TRBD1. The CDR3 is 16 amino acids. The germline gives CDR1 MGHRA, CDR2 YSYEKL. Losses at the gene ends were 0 bases for V and 10 bases for J; bases not matched to a gene: 13. The CDR3 here is CASSQDKVGQGSVYTF. The CDR3 DNA is TGCGCCAGCAGCCAAGATAAGGTTGGACAGGGATCTGTCTACACCTTC.

The rearrangement joins TRBV7-3 to TRBJ2-7, with D possibly matching TRBD2 (5 bases). With 0 bases removed from V and 4 bases from J, the gap between germline ends came to 7 bases. The length of the CDR3 is 13 residues. From germline, CDR1 is SGHTA and CDR2 FQGTGA. CDR3 sequence: CASSLTGAYEQYF. CDR3 coding DNA: TGTGCCAGCAGCTTAACGGGAGCTTACGAGCAGTACTTC.

The gene calls are TRBV2 and TRBJ2-1; a possible D gene is TRBD2 (5 bases). The CDR3 covers 12 residues. The V gene lost 2 bases and the J gene lost 15 bases, with 14 bases spanning the gap. The germline gives CDR1 SNHLY, CDR2 FYNNEI. The DNA of the CDR3 is TGTGCCAGCAGTGAACGGAGGACTGCGGCGTTCTTC. Translating it yields CASSERRTAAFF.

V is TRBV10-3 and J is TRBJ1-2, with TRBD1 matching over 7 bases. V lost 2 bases and J lost 7; bases outside the gene matches: 13. Germline CDR1 ENHRY, CDR2 SYGVKD. This CDR3 is built from 16 residues. CDR3 residues: CAISEPRGRGVGGYTF. The CDR3 bases are TGTGCCATCAGTGAGCCAAGGGGGCGCGGGGTTGGTGGCTACACCTTC.

The chain employs TRBV11-2 and TRBJ1-4, with D perhaps matching TRBD1 (6 bases). The V end lost 5 bases, the J end lost 15 bases, and 19 bases lay between the germline ends. The germline V gene has CDR1 SGHAT and CDR2 FQNNGV. The CDR3 consists of 13 residues. Written as DNA, the CDR3 is TGTGCCAGCAGCCAGGGGACGGGAACCGCGTTGTTTTTT. Its protein product is CASSQGTGTALFF.

J is TRBJ1-2 and V is TRBV30; TRBD1 might be the D (5 bases). This CDR3 is 13 amino acids long. V lost 4 bases and J 4 bases, leaving 13 bases between the germline ends. The germline V gene encodes CDR1 GTSNPN and CDR2 SVGIG (reference sequence). CDR3 nucleotides: TGTGCCTGGAACCCCCATCAGGGCTATGGCTACACCTTC. Its protein is CAWNPHQGYGYTF.

This rearrangement joins TRBV7-9 to TRBJ2-5; no firm D call. The J call is in doubt because the DNA end fits TRBJ2-7 better. CDR3 length equals 15 residues. Germline CDR1 and CDR2: SEHNR and FQNEAQ (reference sequence). CDR3 in DNA: TGTGCCAGCAGCAAACAAAACGCCGGCGGCCTCGAGCAGTACTTC. Its protein is CASSKQNAGGLEQYF.

The V and J genes are TRBV7-9 and TRBJ1-5; D is uncertain. The CDR3 spans 15 residues. Germline V CDR1 and CDR2: SEHNR, FQNEAQ (reference sequence). Trimming took 0 bases from V and 0 from J, leaving 6 bases between them. CDR3 protein: CASSLAGDSNQPQHF. In nucleotides, the CDR3 is TGTGCCAGCAGCTTAGCAGGAGATAGCAATCAGCCCCAGCATTTT. Drawing the rest from reference TRBV7-9 and TRBJ1-5, the complete variable domain is DTGVSQNPRHKITKRGQNVTFRCDPISEHNRLYWYRQTLGQGPEFLTYFQNEAQLEKSRLLSDRFSAERPKGSFSTLEIQRTEQGDSAMYLCASSLAGDSNQPQHFGDGTRLSIL.

This clone was seen a single time. The chain couples TRBV19 to TRBJ2-1, with TRBD2 identical over 7 bases. This CDR3 region has 15 residues. The V gene end was trimmed by 2 bases and the J gene end by 5 bases; junction bases not matched to a gene: 6. The germline gives CDR1 LNHDA, CDR2 SQIVND (reference sequence). The CDR3 nucleotides read TGTGCCAGTAGTATATTGTCTAGCGGCGACAATGAGCAGTTCTTC. Its translation is CASSILSSGDNEQFF.

This chain links TRBV18 with TRBJ1-1; the match to TRBD1 covers 8 bases. CDR3 length equals 14 residues. CDR1 and CDR2 from the germline V gene are KGHSH and LQKENI. Trimming at V came to 4 bases and at J to 2 bases, leaving 3 bases not matched to a gene. The CDR3 sequence is CASSLGTGNTEAFF. The DNA for the CDR3 is TGTGCCAGCTCACTTGGGACAGGCAACACTGAAGCTTTCTTT.

The chain has TRBV27 and TRBJ1-1, with D perhaps TRBD1 (6 bases). Germline loops: CDR1 MNHEY, CDR2 SMNVEV (reference sequence). Trimming pared 0 bases from V and 4 bases from J, leaving 12 bases between. This CDR3 comprises 15 residues. The CDR3 is CASSLSTGKGTEAFF. CDR3 in DNA: TGTGCCAGCAGTTTATCGACAGGAAAGGGCACTGAAGCTTTCTTT.

The rearrangement uses TRBV27 and TRBJ2-7, with 8 bases fitting TRBD1. There are 12 residues in the CDR3. V trimming: 10 bases; J trimming: 3 bases; junction bases outside the gene matches: 5. CDR1 and CDR2 (germline): MNHEY, SMNVEV (reference sequence). The CDR3 bases are TGTGCCAAAGACAGGGGTATCTACGAGCAGTACTTC. It yields the protein CAKDRGIYEQYF.

V and J are TRBV7-9 and TRBJ1-2, with 7 bases fitting TRBD1. The CDR3 is 12 residues long. V trimming: 6 bases; J trimming: 6 bases; junction bases outside the gene matches: 4. Germline-derived CDR1 and CDR2 are SEHNR and FQNEAQ (reference sequence). CDR3 protein: CASRNTGDGYTF. CDR3 DNA: TGTGCCAGCAGAAACACAGGGGATGGCTACACCTTC.

This sequence joins TRBV25-1 and TRBJ1-1; D is ambiguous. Trimming stripped 4 bases from V and 4 bases from J, with 10 bases between. There are 13 residues in the CDR3. Germline loops: CDR1 MGHDK, CDR2 SYGVNS. CDR3 loop: CASSGGLGTEAFF. The CDR3 bases are TGTGCCAGCAGTGGAGGATTGGGCACTGAAGCTTTCTTT.

In its sample, this clone was seen a few times. The chain links TRBV29-1 to TRBJ1-2, with D perhaps matching TRBD1 (5 bases). This CDR3 spans 12 amino acids. Trimming left V 7 bases short and J 3 bases short, with 12 bases between. In germline, CDR1 is SQVTM, CDR2 ANQGSEA. CDR3 protein: CSAQIGDYGYTF. In nucleotides, the CDR3 is TGCAGCGCCCAGATAGGGGACTATGGCTACACCTTC.

This chain joins TRBV7-8 and TRBJ2-7, with D hard to call. CDR3 length: 14 amino acids. Germline-derived CDR1 and CDR2 are SGHVS and FQNEAQ. Deletions cut 1 base from V and 3 bases from J, with 10 bases between. CDR3: CASSLGVRNYEQYF. In nucleotides, the CDR3 is TGTGCCAGCAGCTTAGGTGTCAGAAACTACGAGCAGTACTTC.

The chain combines TRBV14 with TRBJ2-5; D perhaps matches TRBD2 (6 bases). CDR1 and CDR2 (germline): SGHDN, FVKESK. V was shortened by 9 bases and J by 5 bases, with 10 bases between the two germline ends. The CDR3 runs to 11 residues. CDR3 residues: CASSSAETQYF. The DNA of the CDR3 is TGTGCCAGTTCTAGCGCTGAGACCCAGTACTTC. Full variable domain (rest looked up from reference TRBV14 and TRBJ2-5): EAGVTQFPSHSVIEKGQTVTLRCDPISGHDNLYWYRRVMGKEIKFLLHFVKESKQDESGMPNNRFLAERTGGTYSTLKVQPAELEDSGVYFCASSSAETQYFGPGTRLLVL.

The chain employs TRBV2 and TRBJ2-1; 9 bases match TRBD2. Germline V gene lookup returns CDR1 SNHLY and CDR2 FYNNEI. The CDR3 totals 14 residues. Unmatched junction bases numbered 2, after V lost 8 bases and J lost 0 bases. The CDR3 region has the DNA TGTGCCAGCCGTAGCGGGAGCTCCTACAATGAGCAGTTCTTC. Its translation is CASRSGSSYNEQFF.

The V and J genes are TRBV15 and TRBJ2-7, with D perhaps matching TRBD2 (6 bases). Germline-derived CDR1 and CDR2 are LNHNV and YYDKDF (reference sequence). The CDR3 totals 15 residues. V shed 1 base and J shed 2 bases, with 12 bases lying between them. CDR3: CATSRGDGGAYEQYF. Here the CDR3 DNA reads TGTGCCACCAGCAGAGGTGACGGAGGGGCCTACGAGCAGTACTTC. Supplemented by reference TRBV15 and TRBJ2-7, the full variable domain reads DAMVIQNPRYQVTQFGKPVTLSCSQTLNHNVMYWYQQKSSQAPKLLFHYYDKDFNNEADTPDNFQSRRPNTSFCFLDIRSPGLGDTAMYLCATSRGDGGAYEQYFGPGTRLTVT.

This chain joins TRBV7-9 and TRBJ2-3; 12 bases are a match to TRBD2. The CDR3 loop spans 17 amino acids. V shed 4 bases and J 3 bases; nucleotides not matched to a gene: 8. The germline CDR1 and CDR2 sequences are SEHNR and FQNEAQ (reference sequence). The CDR3: CASSWPASGRGTDTQYF. The CDR3 DNA follows: TGTGCCAGCAGCTGGCCGGCTAGCGGGAGGGGAACAGATACGCAGTATTTT.

CDR3 protein: CASSIDWVTDIQYF. CDR3 DNA: TGTGCCAGTAGTATAGATTGGGTTACAGACATTCAGTACTTC. The V gene is TRBV19, the J gene TRBJ2-4; D remains unclear. Per germline, CDR1 LNHDA and CDR2 SQIVND (reference sequence). V lost 0 bases and J 8 bases, leaving 11 bases between the germline ends. This CDR3 region has 14 residues. Variable domain in full (rest from reference TRBV19 and TRBJ2-4): DGGITQSPKYLFRKEGQNVTLSCEQNLNHDAMYWYRQDPGQGLRLIYYSQIVNDFQKGDIAEGYSVSREKKESFPLTVTSAQKNPTAFYLCASSIDWVTDIQYFGAGTRLSVL.

The chain recombines TRBV7-6 with TRBJ2-3; 8 nucleotides line up with TRBD2. The J segment lost 0 bases and the V segment lost 5 bases, leaving 10 bases of the junction unmatched. The V gene's germline CDR1 is SGHVS and CDR2 FNYEAQ. CDR3 size: 17 residues. CDR3 amino acids: CASSPSWTSLSTDTQYF. CDR3 bases: TGTGCCAGCAGCCCTAGCTGGACTAGCCTCAGCACAGATACGCAGTATTTT. Drawing the rest from reference TRBV7-6 and TRBJ2-3, the complete variable domain is GAGVSQSPRYKVTKRGQDVALRCDPISGHVSLYWYRQALGQGPEFLTYFNYEAQQDKSGLPNDRFSAERPEGSISTLTIQRTEQRDSAMYRCASSPSWTSLSTDTQYFGPGTRLTVL.

J is TRBJ2-7 and V is TRBV11-2, with D perhaps matching TRBD2 (5 bases). V lost 3 bases and J 3 bases, leaving 12 bases between the germline ends. Looked up from germline, CDR1 is SGHAT and CDR2 is FQNNGV. This CDR3 comprises 14 residues. The CDR3 spells CASSFAGAVYEQYF. The CDR3 bases are TGTGCCAGCAGCTTTGCGGGTGCCGTCTACGAGCAGTACTTC.

The chain recombines TRBV7-3 with TRBJ1-1; D is unresolved. The CDR3 has 15 residues. Trimming shortened V by 3 bases and J by 0 bases, and 11 bases separated the two germline ends. Germline loops: CDR1 SGHTA, CDR2 FQGTGA. CDR3 in amino acids: CASSLWTGVNTEAFF. Written as DNA, the CDR3 is TGTGCCAGCAGCTTGTGGACCGGGGTGAACACTGAAGCTTTCTTT.

This chain links TRBV6-6 with TRBJ2-7, with 9 positions matching TRBD1. This CDR3 contains 14 residues. The V and J ends lost 5 bases and 3 bases, in that order; junction bases with no gene match: 5. Germline V lookup: CDR1 MNHNY, CDR2 SVGAGI (reference sequence). The CDR3 region has the DNA TGTGCCAGCAGTCTTCCGGGACAGGGCTACGAGCAGTACTTC. It specifies CASSLPGQGYEQYF.

The CDR3 region has the DNA TGCGCCAGCAGCCACGACCCTGGGACTGTCATCACAGATACGCAGTATTTT. It encodes CASSHDPGTVITDTQYF. The gene calls are TRBV5-1 and TRBJ2-3; D is perhaps TRBD2 (6 bases). Germline V gene data show CDR1 as SGHRS and CDR2 as YFSETQ. V gave up 4 bases and J gave up 2 bases, with 20 bases separating them. The CDR3 is 17 residues long.